This T cell receptor delta chain was recorded in a study of gamma-delta T cells after stem cell transplantation. This clone showed up just once. TCRdb fed the RT-PCR reads into CATT to redo clone calling. The sample yields roughly 12,000 delta-chain clones, approximately 38% seen once. This CDR3 comprises 14 residues. V dropped 4 bases and J dropped 0 bases, with 15 bases sitting between them. Germline assignment: CDR1 TVYSNPD and CDR2 GDNSRS (reference sequence). The V and J genes are TRDV3 and TRDJ1; D possibly corresponds to TRDD2 (5 bases). Sequences were obtained from gamma-delta T cells. This TCR was sampled from a human donor. It is not recorded whose cells these are; they may come from a transplant donor. The CDR3 loop reads CACRRPKYTDKLIF. CDR3 bases: TGTGCCTGTAGGCGTCCTAAGTACACCGATAAACTCATCTTT.